A selection of T cell receptor beta chains follows, all from one sample in a study of response to subunit inactivated influenza vaccine. One entry per CDR3 protein, called by TCRdb with MiXCR from the RT-PCR reads. Here the sample spans a few hundred thousand distinct CDR3 sequences, 14% being singletons. The material sequenced was PBMCs from blood, taken less than 13 days after vaccination. The source is a man aged 50 to 59 who received an inactivated influenza vaccine. CDR3s include the opening cysteine and the closing phenylalanine or tryptophan. Each record gives: CDR3 protein, CDR3 DNA, V gene, J gene, D gene, clone size. D genes are given only for firm matches. Clone size, where shown, is once, few, many, or a class for clones that have expanded.

CDR3aa: CASSFRAFGTDTQYF
CDR3nt: TGTGCCAGCAGTTTTCGGGCGTTCGGGACAGATACGCAGTATTTT
v_gene: TRBV28
j_gene: TRBJ2-3
d_gene: .
abundance: .

CDR3aa: CASSPGHSEGTQYF
CDR3nt: TGTGCCAGCAGCCCGGGACATTCTGAAGGGACCCAGTACTTC
v_gene: TRBV7-2
j_gene: TRBJ2-5
d_gene: .
abundance: few

CDR3aa: CAISAGRGQVGLAGGKTDTQYF
CDR3nt: TGTGCCATCAGTGCCGGCAGGGGGCAGGTGGGACTAGCGGGAGGAAAAACAGATACGCAGTATTTT
v_gene: TRBV10-3
j_gene: TRBJ2-3
d_gene: TRBD2
abundance: few

CDR3aa: CSVEVQGARTEAFF
CDR3nt: TGCAGCGTTGAAGTTCAGGGGGCGAGGACTGAAGCTTTCTTT
v_gene: TRBV29-1
j_gene: TRBJ1-1
d_gene: TRBD1
abundance: few

CDR3aa: CASTGEISGELFF
CDR3nt: TGTGCCAGCACGGGGGAAATTTCCGGGGAGCTGTTTTTT
v_gene: TRBV6-6
j_gene: TRBJ2-2
d_gene: .
abundance: few

CDR3aa: CATSDFPEPHTQYF
CDR3nt: TGTGCCACCAGTGATTTCCCGGAGCCTCATACGCAGTATTTT
v_gene: TRBV24-1
j_gene: TRBJ2-3
d_gene: .
abundance: .

CDR3aa: CASSQFLRPRSGFPPETQYF
CDR3nt: TGCGCCAGCAGCCAATTTTTGCGACCGAGGAGCGGGTTTCCTCCGGAGACCCAGTACTTC
v_gene: TRBV4-1
j_gene: TRBJ2-5
d_gene: .
abundance: .

CDR3aa: CASSYYRGDQPQHF
CDR3nt: TGTGCCAGCAGTTATTACAGGGGGGATCAGCCCCAGCATTTT
v_gene: TRBV6-2/TRBV6-3
j_gene: TRBJ1-5
d_gene: TRBD1
abundance: .

CDR3aa: CATSVPGLASQYF
CDR3nt: TGTGCCACCAGTGTTCCGGGACTGGCAAGTCAGTATTTT
v_gene: TRBV24-1
j_gene: TRBJ2-3
d_gene: .
abundance: .

CDR3aa: CASSVGQASSYEQYF
CDR3nt: TGTGCCAGCAGCGTCGGACAGGCAAGCTCCTACGAGCAGTACTTC
v_gene: TRBV7-2
j_gene: TRBJ2-7
d_gene: TRBD1
abundance: few

CDR3aa: CATSPSQRHEQFF
CDR3nt: TGTGCCACCAGCCCATCCCAGCGTCATGAGCAGTTCTTC
v_gene: TRBV24-1
j_gene: TRBJ2-1
d_gene: .
abundance: few

CDR3aa: CASIVGTGFPNSYNSPLHF
CDR3nt: TGCGCCAGCATCGTCGGGACGGGATTCCCCAACTCCTATAATTCACCCCTCCACTTT
v_gene: TRBV5-1
j_gene: TRBJ1-6
d_gene: .
abundance: .

CDR3aa: CASSFPAVGNIQYF
CDR3nt: TGTGCCAGCAGTTTTCCGGCTGTTGGAAACATTCAGTACTTC
v_gene: TRBV12-3/TRBV12-4
j_gene: TRBJ2-4
d_gene: .
abundance: few

CDR3aa: CASYRNEQFF
CDR3nt: TGTGCCAGCTATAGGAATGAGCAGTTCTTC
v_gene: TRBV7-9
j_gene: TRBJ2-1
d_gene: .
abundance: few

CDR3aa: CASSQDGWLHDEQFF
CDR3nt: TGCGCCAGCAGCCAAGATGGGTGGTTGCACGATGAGCAGTTCTTC
v_gene: TRBV4-3
j_gene: TRBJ2-1
d_gene: .
abundance: few

CDR3aa: CSVGETFGELFF
CDR3nt: TGCAGCGTTGGGGAGACGTTCGGGGAGCTGTTTTTT
v_gene: TRBV29-1
j_gene: TRBJ2-2
d_gene: .
abundance: many

CDR3aa: CASSLRQGYNQPQHF
CDR3nt: TGTGCCAGCAGCTTACGGCAGGGATACAATCAGCCCCAGCATTTT
v_gene: TRBV7-2
j_gene: TRBJ1-5
d_gene: .
abundance: .

CDR3aa: CASSQVRGGGYTF
CDR3nt: TGCGCCAGCAGCCAGGTCAGGGGCGGAGGCTACACCTTC
v_gene: TRBV4-1
j_gene: TRBJ1-2
d_gene: .
abundance: .

CDR3aa: CASSSSRLAANEQFF
CDR3nt: TGTGCCAGCAGTTCCTCAAGACTAGCCGCCAATGAGCAGTTCTTC
v_gene: TRBV28
j_gene: TRBJ2-1
d_gene: TRBD2
abundance: few

CDR3aa: CASSYASRSPLHF
CDR3nt: TGTGCCAGCAGTTACGCCTCGAGGTCACCCCTCCACTTT
v_gene: TRBV6-5
j_gene: TRBJ1-6
d_gene: .
abundance: few

CDR3aa: CASSVWLNTEAFF
CDR3nt: TGCGCCAGCAGCGTCTGGTTGAACACTGAAGCTTTCTTT
v_gene: TRBV5-1
j_gene: TRBJ1-1
d_gene: .
abundance: few

CDR3aa: CASRRTGLNQPQHF
CDR3nt: TGTGCCAGCAGACGGACAGGGTTAAATCAGCCCCAGCATTTT
v_gene: TRBV12-3/TRBV12-4
j_gene: TRBJ1-5
d_gene: TRBD1
abundance: .

CDR3aa: CVSSRRSNEQYF
CDR3nt: TGTGTCAGCAGCCGCAGGTCAAACGAGCAGTACTTC
v_gene: TRBV3-1
j_gene: TRBJ2-7
d_gene: .
abundance: .

CDR3aa: CASSQDYHIAYEQYF
CDR3nt: TGCGCCAGCAGCCAAGATTATCACATCGCCTACGAGCAGTACTTC
v_gene: TRBV4-3
j_gene: TRBJ2-7
d_gene: .
abundance: few

CDR3aa: CASSPSSGGETQYF
CDR3nt: TGTGCCAGCAGCCCATCTAGCGGGGGGGAGACCCAGTACTTC
v_gene: TRBV12-3/TRBV12-4
j_gene: TRBJ2-5
d_gene: TRBD2
abundance: .

CDR3aa: CASSPLAGGNEQYF
CDR3nt: TGTGCCAGCTCACCACTAGCGGGGGGCAACGAGCAGTACTTC
v_gene: TRBV18
j_gene: TRBJ2-7
d_gene: TRBD2
abundance: .

CDR3aa: CASSQEGDFTDTQYF
CDR3nt: TGTGCCAGCAGCCAAGAGGGAGACTTCACAGATACGCAGTATTTT
v_gene: TRBV4-2
j_gene: TRBJ2-3
d_gene: .
abundance: few

CDR3aa: CASSYYRNEKLFF
CDR3nt: TGTGCCAGCAGTTACTACAGGAATGAAAAACTGTTTTTT
v_gene: TRBV6-2/TRBV6-3
j_gene: TRBJ1-4
d_gene: .
abundance: many

CDR3aa: CASSPRTGDRSNYGYTF
CDR3nt: TGTGCCAGCTCACCGAGGACAGGGGATAGGTCAAACTATGGCTACACCTTC
v_gene: TRBV18
j_gene: TRBJ1-2
d_gene: TRBD1
abundance: few

CDR3aa: CASSIEEGARGYGYTF
CDR3nt: TGTGCCAGCAGCATCGAGGAGGGGGCGCGAGGCTATGGCTACACCTTC
v_gene: TRBV13
j_gene: TRBJ1-2
d_gene: TRBD1
abundance: many

CDR3aa: CATSDLLAAVDTQYF
CDR3nt: TGTGCCACCAGTGATTTGCTCGCAGCAGTAGATACGCAGTATTTT
v_gene: TRBV24-1
j_gene: TRBJ2-3
d_gene: .
abundance: few

CDR3aa: CSASDVGAGQPQHF
CDR3nt: TGCAGTGCTAGCGATGTGGGGGCAGGCCAGCCCCAGCATTTT
v_gene: TRBV20-1
j_gene: TRBJ1-5
d_gene: .
abundance: .

CDR3aa: CASSVASGANVLTF
CDR3nt: TGTGCCAGCAGCGTAGCTTCCGGGGCCAACGTCCTGACTTTC
v_gene: TRBV9
j_gene: TRBJ2-6
d_gene: .
abundance: .

CDR3aa: CASSPRDFQYEQYF
CDR3nt: TGTGCCAGCAGCCCCCGGGACTTTCAATACGAGCAGTACTTC
v_gene: TRBV7-2
j_gene: TRBJ2-7
d_gene: .
abundance: few

CDR3aa: CASSLETAANYGYTF
CDR3nt: TGCGCCAGCAGCCTAGAGACCGCAGCTAACTATGGCTACACCTTC
v_gene: TRBV5-1
j_gene: TRBJ1-2
d_gene: .
abundance: many

CDR3aa: CASSRVGGHQETQYF
CDR3nt: TGTGCCAGCAGTCGCGTCGGGGGGCACCAAGAGACCCAGTACTTC
v_gene: TRBV5-5
j_gene: TRBJ2-5
d_gene: .
abundance: .

CDR3aa: CASSPEVLGELFF
CDR3nt: TGTGCCAGCTCACCGGAGGTCCTCGGGGAGCTGTTTTTT
v_gene: TRBV18
j_gene: TRBJ2-2
d_gene: .
abundance: .

CDR3aa: CSARGRGAGEETQYF
CDR3nt: TGCAGTGCTAGAGGTCGGGGAGCGGGAGAAGAGACCCAGTACTTC
v_gene: TRBV20-1
j_gene: TRBJ2-5
d_gene: TRBD2
abundance: few

CDR3aa: CASSVDGFHNSPLHF
CDR3nt: TGTGCCAGCAGCGTAGATGGATTCCACAATTCACCCCTCCACTTT
v_gene: TRBV9
j_gene: TRBJ1-6
d_gene: .
abundance: .

CDR3aa: CASSLHHSTGQYF
CDR3nt: TGTGCCAGCAGCTTACATCATTCCACGGGGCAGTACTTC
v_gene: TRBV7-2
j_gene: TRBJ2-7
d_gene: .
abundance: few

CDR3aa: CASSLVAGITQGNEQFF
CDR3nt: TGTGCCAGCAGCTTAGTTGCCGGGATAACCCAGGGCAATGAGCAGTTCTTC
v_gene: TRBV7-2
j_gene: TRBJ2-1
d_gene: .
abundance: .

CDR3aa: CATGLGQGIPYEQYF
CDR3nt: TGTGCCACTGGTCTGGGTCAGGGTATTCCCTACGAGCAGTACTTC
v_gene: TRBV24-1
j_gene: TRBJ2-7
d_gene: .
abundance: few